These 26 T cell receptor beta chains came from one sample sequenced in a study of blood T cell repertoires in COVID-19. TCRdb keeps only in-frame clones here, not all; method: immunoSEQ multiplex PCR. The table records hundreds of thousands of clones, approximately 87% of them present only once. The specimen was PBMCs or T cells enriched from blood (not recorded which). The receptors come from a woman between 45 and 60 years old who had recovered from COVID-19.

This chain joins TRBV19 and TRBJ1-1; D is possibly TRBD1 (6 bases). The V gene's germline CDR1 is LNHDA and CDR2 SQIVND (reference sequence). Trimming took 7 bases from V and 1 from J, leaving 13 bases between them. CDR3 length: 14 residues. CDR3 coding DNA: TGTGCCAGTAACAGCGGACAGCCGAACACTGAAGCTTTCTTT. Translating gives CASNSGQPNTEAFF.

This rearrangement joins TRBV4-2 to TRBJ2-1; 9 nucleotides align to TRBD2. J gave up 6 bases and V 1 base, and 10 bases lay outside the gene matches. CDR1 is LGHNA, CDR2 YNFKEQ, per germline. The CDR3 length is 17 residues. The DNA of the CDR3 is TGTGCCAGCAGCCAAGGGGATGGACTAGCGTTAACCAATGAGCAGTTCTTC. This codes for CASSQGDGLALTNEQFF.

This chain links TRBV11-2 with TRBJ2-3, with unresolved D. Between the trimmed V and J ends, which lost 1 base and 2 bases, there was a span of 13 bases. Germline V gene data show CDR1 as SGHAT and CDR2 as FQNNGV. This CDR3 region has 16 residues. CDR3 protein: CASSLVGPYATDTQYF. CDR3 sequence (DNA): TGTGCCAGCAGCTTAGTGGGCCCATACGCCACAGATACGCAGTATTTT.

The chain has TRBV28 and TRBJ1-6; TRBD1 might be the D (6 bases). Trimming took off 1 base at V and 6 bases at J, with 10 bases between the two ends. Germline V gene data show CDR1 as MDHEN and CDR2 as SYDVKM. This CDR3 is built from 15 residues. This CDR3 reads CASSLSGRGNSPLHF. The CDR3 DNA reads TGTGCCAGCAGTTTATCGGGCAGGGGTAATTCACCCCTCCACTTT.

The chain uses TRBV2 and TRBJ1-4; 7 bases map to TRBD1. J was trimmed by 7 bases and V by 6 bases; bases with no gene match: 5. There are 13 residues in the CDR3. Germline lookup yields CDR1 SNHLY and CDR2 FYNNEI. CDR3 region: CASRGQAAEKLFF. The CDR3 bases are TGTGCCAGCAGAGGACAGGCGGCTGAAAAACTGTTTTTT.

This rearrangement joins TRBV3-1 (or the pseudogene TRBV3-2) to TRBJ1-2; 7 bases are a match to TRBD1. Trimming removed 0 bases from V and 6 bases from J; junction bases left unmatched: 4. CDR3 length equals 14 residues. CDR1 and CDR2 (germline): LGHDT, YNNKEL (reference sequence). CDR3 bases: TGTGCCAGCAGCCAAGAGGGGGACAGAAATGGCTACACCTTC. Protein: CASSQEGDRNGYTF.

J is TRBJ1-6 and V is TRBV4-2; 7 positions match TRBD1. The V segment lost 1 base and the J segment 6 bases; nucleotides outside the gene matches: 6. Germline V gene lookup returns CDR1 LGHNA and CDR2 YNFKEQ. The CDR3 sequence is 16 residues long. In DNA form, the CDR3 reads TGTGCCAGCAGCCAAGCCCAGGGGGAAGGTAATTCACCCCTCCACTTT. Translated: CASSQAQGEGNSPLHF.

The chain joins TRBV5-1 to TRBJ2-7; TRBD2 aligns across 12 bases. This CDR3 spans 15 amino acids. Trimming at V came to 3 bases and at J to 0 bases, leaving 1 base not matched to a gene. Germline CDR1 and CDR2: SGHRS and YFSETQ. The CDR3, as DNA: TGCGCCAGCAGCTGGACTAGCGGGGACTCCTACGAGCAGTACTTC. Residues: CASSWTSGDSYEQYF. The full variable domain, in which reference TRBV5-1 and TRBJ2-7 provide the parts outside the CDR3, is KAGVTQTPRYLIKTRGQQVTLSCSPISGHRSVSWYQQTPGQGLQFLFEYFSETQRNKGNFPGRFSGRQFSNSRSEMNVSTLELGDSALYLCASSWTSGDSYEQYFGPGTRLTVT.

This chain links TRBV5-1 with TRBJ2-2; D not resolved. Trimming shortened V by 6 bases and J by 4 bases, and 13 bases separated the two germline ends. Germline assignment: CDR1 SGHRS and CDR2 YFSETQ. The CDR3 consists of 14 residues. CDR3 coding DNA: TGCGCCAGCAACCGGGTCCCCCCCACCGGGGAGCTGTTTTTT. Protein: CASNRVPPTGELFF.

This chain uses TRBV7-2 with TRBJ2-1; TRBD1 might be the D (5 bases). This CDR3 is built from 14 residues. With 3 bases removed from V and 0 bases from J, the gap between germline ends came to 6 bases. The germline V gene has CDR1 SGHTA and CDR2 FQGNSA. The CDR3 coding sequence is TGTGCCAGCAGCTTTACAGGCTCCTACAATGAGCAGTTCTTC. This gives the protein CASSFTGSYNEQFF.

The chain uses TRBV5-5 and TRBJ2-2; TRBD1 aligns across 9 bases. The CDR3 length is 19 residues. V lost 4 bases to trimming and J lost 7 bases; unmatched junction nucleotides: 20. Germline V gene data show CDR1 as SGHKS and CDR2 as YYEKEE (reference sequence). CDR3 amino acids: CASSQTPGDRAVHGGELFF. DNA for the CDR3: TGTGCCAGCAGCCAAACGCCGGGGGACAGGGCGGTTCACGGCGGGGAGCTGTTTTTT.

This chain links TRBV24-1 with TRBJ2-3, with 10 bases lining up with TRBD1. V gave up 6 bases and J gave up 6 bases; unmatched junction bases: 8. This CDR3 is built from 15 residues. CDR1 is KGHDR, CDR2 SFDVKD, per germline. In nucleotides, the CDR3 is TGTGCCACCAGTCGGGACAGGGGAAATGGCGATACGCAGTATTTT. This sequence encodes CATSRDRGNGDTQYF.

CDR3 nucleotide sequence: TGTGCCAGCAGCTCCTCATCACGACAGGGAGTTGAAGAGACCCAGTACTTC. It translates to CASSSSSRQGVEETQYF. The chain uses TRBV7-6 and TRBJ2-5, with 7 bases that match TRBD1. Germline V gene lookup returns CDR1 SGHVS and CDR2 FNYEAQ. Unmatched junction bases numbered 14, after V lost 4 bases and J lost 3 bases. CDR3 length: 17 residues.

The rearrangement links TRBV3-1 (or the pseudogene TRBV3-2) to TRBJ2-1, with TRBD2 as a possible D gene (7 bases). The V and J ends lost 1 base and 10 bases respectively, with 26 bases between them. The CDR3 is 18 amino acids. Per the germline V gene, CDR1 is LGHDT and CDR2 is YNNKEL (reference sequence). The CDR3 bases are TGTGCCAGCAGCCAAGGGTTTCCACCTTTATCGGGGGGCCGGGAGCAGTTCTTC. Its protein is CASSQGFPPLSGGREQFF.

The chain couples TRBV18 to TRBJ2-1, with TRBD2 matching 9 bases. V was pared by 3 bases and J by 6 bases, with 12 bases of the junction left unmatched. Germline CDR1 and CDR2: KGHSH and LQKENI. This CDR3 has 17 residues. CDR3 in amino acids: CASSPPAARGGLNEQFF. DNA of the CDR3: TGTGCCAGCTCACCTCCCGCGGCGCGGGGGGGTCTCAATGAGCAGTTCTTC. Together with reference TRBV18 and TRBJ2-1, the CDR3 gives the full variable domain: NAGVMQNPRHLVRRRGQEARLRCSPMKGHSHVYWYRQLPEEGLKFMVYLQKENIIDESGMPKERFSAEFPKEGPSILRIQQVVRGDSAAYFCASSPPAARGGLNEQFFGPGTRLTVL.

V gene TRBV28 combines with J gene TRBJ1-1; 10 positions agree with TRBD1. CDR3 length equals 14 residues. The V gene end was trimmed by 6 bases and the J gene end by 6 bases; junction bases not matched to a gene: 7. The germline V gene encodes CDR1 MDHEN and CDR2 SYDVKM. The CDR3 DNA follows: TGTGCCAGCAGGACAGGGGGCGCCTCTCCTGAAGCTTTCTTT. This translates into CASRTGGASPEAFF.

The chain recombines TRBV7-2 with TRBJ1-1; possible D gene TRBD1, 5 bases. V was shortened by 2 bases and J by 3 bases, with 13 bases between the two germline ends. Germline assignment: CDR1 SGHTA and CDR2 FQGNSA. The CDR3 extends over 15 amino acids. The CDR3 nucleotides are TGTGCCAGCAGCTTAAGGGCAGGGTACGACACTGAAGCTTTCTTT. Amino acids: CASSLRAGYDTEAFF.

The rearrangement uses TRBV19 and TRBJ1-2; 7 bases fit TRBD1. Looked up from germline, CDR1 is LNHDA and CDR2 is SQIVND (reference sequence). V lost 8 bases to trimming and J lost 7 bases; unmatched junction nucleotides: 7. This CDR3 contains 12 residues. This chain's CDR3 is CASRTTGFGYTF. CDR3 in DNA: TGTGCCAGTCGGACGACAGGGTTTGGCTACACCTTC.

The chain carries TRBV15 and TRBJ2-3, with a weak D call TRBD1 (6 bases). CDR3 length: 13 amino acids. Trimming left V 4 bases short and J 2 bases short, with 7 bases between. Germline CDR1 is LNHNV and CDR2 is YYDKDF (reference sequence). CDR3 nucleotides: TGTGCCACCAGCAACAGGGCCACAGATACGCAGTATTTT. This translates into CATSNRATDTQYF.

The genes are TRBV7-9 and TRBJ2-1; 8 bases are shared with TRBD1. The CDR3 length is 14 residues. With 2 bases clipped from V and 3 bases from J, the junction kept 0 bases outside the gene matches. Germline V gives CDR1 SEHNR, CDR2 FQNEAQ (reference sequence). The CDR3 spells CASSLTGGYNEQFF. The CDR3 bases are TGTGCCAGCAGCTTAACAGGGGGCTACAATGAGCAGTTCTTC. The entire variable domain, with the rest obtained from reference TRBV7-9 and TRBJ2-1, is as follows: DTGVSQNPRHKITKRGQNVTFRCDPISEHNRLYWYRQTLGQGPEFLTYFQNEAQLEKSRLLSDRFSAERPKGSFSTLEIQRTEQGDSAMYLCASSLTGGYNEQFFGPGTRLTVL.

This chain connects TRBV2 to TRBJ1-1; 7 nucleotides align to TRBD1. Looked up from germline, CDR1 is SNHLY and CDR2 is FYNNEI. Trimming cost V 6 bases and J 1 base; bases outside gene matches: 2. This CDR3 contains 13 residues. Here the CDR3 DNA reads TGTGCCAGCAGCGGGGACAGGAACACTGAAGCTTTCTTT. Amino acids: CASSGDRNTEAFF.

The chain couples TRBV7-2 to TRBJ2-7; 10 bases map to TRBD2. J lost 2 bases, V lost 4 bases, and 2 bases had no gene match. The CDR3 sequence is 14 residues long. CDR1 and CDR2 (germline): SGHTA, FQGNSA. In nucleotides, the CDR3 is TGTGCCAGCAGCTCGAGCGGGGGGGCCTACGAGCAGTACTTC. It yields the protein CASSSSGGAYEQYF.

In this sample, this clone turned up a few times. V usage is TRBV12-3 or TRBV12-4 and J usage is TRBJ1-5; D is uncertain. Trimming pared 7 bases from V and 3 bases from J, leaving 10 bases between. This CDR3 contains 13 residues. The CDR3 DNA is TGTGCCAGCACGGGAACTATCAATCAGCCCCAGCATTTT. Encoded protein: CASTGTINQPQHF.

This chain links TRBV6-5 with TRBJ1-3; D uncertain. CDR3 length: 12 residues. In germline, CDR1 is MNHEY, CDR2 SVGAGI. With 8 bases removed from V and 0 bases from J, the gap between germline ends came to 5 bases. CDR3 in amino acids: CASASSGNTIYF. DNA of the CDR3: TGTGCCAGCGCCAGCTCTGGAAACACCATATATTTT.

This clone occurred once. The J gene is TRBJ1-6, the V gene TRBV30; no definite D call. Trimming pared 0 bases from V and 7 bases from J, leaving 10 bases between. The CDR3 has 14 amino acids. CDR1 is GTSNPN and CDR2 is SVGIG in the germline V gene (reference sequence). CDR3 in amino acids: CAWSVIRENSPLHF. CDR3 DNA: TGTGCCTGGAGTGTTATCCGGGAAAATTCACCCCTCCACTTT.

This clone was picked up one time. The chain employs TRBV25-1 and TRBJ2-1; perhaps TRBD2 as D (6 bases). This CDR3 spans 15 amino acids. V was pared by 6 bases and J by 8 bases, with 20 bases between. Per the germline V gene, CDR1 is MGHDK and CDR2 is SYGVNS. The CDR3 DNA is TGTGCCAGCAGCCGAACGTGGGGAGGAATAGATGAGCAGTTCTTC. Its protein is CASSRTWGGIDEQFF.